The 32 T cell receptor beta chains given below trace back to one sample, sequenced in a study of T-cell reconstitution after alpha-beta-depleted transplantation in children. A TCRbeta library incorporating unique molecular identifiers was prepared. TCRdb re-analysed the PCR reads in MiXCR, keeping a single row per CDR3 protein. This table holds roughly 220,000 distinct CDR3 sequences, 9.7% found once. The specimen was PBMCs from the stem cell graft donor, collected from the stem cell graft. The receptors were sampled from a human donor who donated a stem cell graft to a child with SCID.

This clonotype was recorded at least ten times. The CDR3 reads CATSDPAGTDTQYF. The CDR3 nucleotides are TGTGCCACCAGTGATCCAGCCGGGACAGATACGCAGTATTTT. The rearrangement joins TRBV24-1 to TRBJ2-3; no firm D call. V lost 3 bases, J lost 3 bases, and 9 bases lay in between. The V gene's germline CDR1 is KGHDR and CDR2 SFDVKD. This CDR3 has 14 amino acids.

The chain employs TRBV29-1 and TRBJ1-1; a weak D match, TRBD1 (6 bases). The length of the CDR3 is 13 residues. The germline V and J ends were trimmed by 7 bases and 7 bases, with 19 bases remaining between them. Germline lookup yields CDR1 SQVTM and CDR2 ANQGSEA. The CDR3 DNA reads TGCAGCGCCCACGACCGGGGGGCGGGTGAAGCTTTCTTT. It is translated as CSAHDRGAGEAFF.

The table lists this clonotype with many counts. V gene TRBV5-5 combines with J gene TRBJ2-7; no clear D gene. V was cut by 3 bases and J by 5 bases, with 9 bases left in between. CDR3 length equals 12 residues. Germline loops: CDR1 SGHKS, CDR2 YYEKEE (reference sequence). The CDR3 DNA sequence: TGTGCCAGCAGCTGGACCACAAACGAGCAGTACTTC. Translating gives CASSWTTNEQYF.

This clonotype was found a few times. The chain has TRBV29-1 and TRBJ1-1, with 8 bases matching TRBD1. V lost 7 bases, J lost 7 bases, and 8 bases stayed unmatched. Looked up from germline, CDR1 is SQVTM and CDR2 is ANQGSEA. The CDR3 runs to 12 residues. CDR3 bases: TGCAGCGGCGACAGGGGCTCCGATGAAGCTTTCTTT. This gives the protein CSGDRGSDEAFF.

This clonotype was counted many times. The rearrangement joins TRBV7-2 to TRBJ1-3; weak D call: TRBD1 (5 bases). This CDR3 region has 16 residues. Trimming shortened V by 4 bases and J by 0 bases, and 13 bases separated the two germline ends. The V gene's germline CDR1 is SGHTA and CDR2 FQGNSA. CDR3 DNA: TGTGCCAGCAGCTATGGGACTCCGAGCTCTGGAAACACCATATATTTT. It specifies CASSYGTPSSGNTIYF.

This clonotype was seen many times. CDR3 nucleotides: TGCAGCGTTGAACTAGACAGGGTCAATGAGCAGTTCTTC. This gives the protein CSVELDRVNEQFF. The chain couples TRBV29-1 to TRBJ2-1; 7 nucleotides align to TRBD1. With 2 bases clipped from V and 6 bases from J, the junction kept 4 bases outside the gene matches. Germline assignment: CDR1 SQVTM and CDR2 ANQGSEA. This CDR3 spans 13 amino acids.

This clonotype came up many times. The chain combines TRBV5-1 with TRBJ2-7; 11 nucleotides line up with TRBD1. Trimming removed 0 bases from V and 0 bases from J; junction bases left unmatched: 2. CDR3 length: 16 residues. In germline, CDR1 is SGHRS, CDR2 YFSETQ. The CDR3, as DNA: TGCGCCAGCAGCTTGGATGGGACAGGGGGCTCCTACGAGCAGTACTTC. Residues: CASSLDGTGGSYEQYF.

This clonotype was detected ten times or more. The rearrangement uses TRBV2 and TRBJ2-7, with a tentative D call TRBD2 (6 bases). The CDR3 covers 14 residues. Trimming left V 6 bases short and J 3 bases short, with 15 bases between. From germline, CDR1 is SNHLY and CDR2 FYNNEI. The CDR3 coding sequence is TGTGCCAGCAGCGTCACCGGGACTCGCTACGAGCAGTACTTC. Amino acid sequence: CASSVTGTRYEQYF.

This clonotype appeared many times. The chain links TRBV5-1 to TRBJ1-1, with D unresolved. Germline values: CDR1 SGHRS, CDR2 YFSETQ. Trimming pared 4 bases from V and 3 bases from J, leaving 10 bases between. CDR3 size: 13 residues. The CDR3 DNA is TGCGCCAGCAGCCCTAGGACGGACACTGAAGCTTTCTTT. Amino acids: CASSPRTDTEAFF. The complete variable domain, with remaining parts taken from reference TRBV5-1 and TRBJ1-1, reads KAGVTQTPRYLIKTRGQQVTLSCSPISGHRSVSWYQQTPGQGLQFLFEYFSETQRNKGNFPGRFSGRQFSNSRSEMNVSTLELGDSALYLCASSPRTDTEAFFGQGTRLTVV.

This clonotype was recorded at least ten times. The V call is TRBV20-1, the J call TRBJ2-1, with D perhaps matching TRBD2 (6 bases). The V end was cut by 2 bases, the J end by 0 bases, with 8 bases between. Per the germline V gene, CDR1 is DFQATT and CDR2 is SNEGSKA (reference sequence). This CDR3 contains 14 residues. The CDR3 protein is CSARWGVSYNEQFF. The CDR3 nucleotides are TGCAGTGCTAGATGGGGGGTCTCCTACAATGAGCAGTTCTTC.

There are many counts of this clonotype. V gene TRBV7-2 combines with J gene TRBJ2-1, with D tentatively TRBD1 or TRBD2 (5 bases each). Trimming removed 3 bases at V and 9 bases at J, with 12 bases between. Germline V CDR1 and CDR2: SGHTA, FQGNSA. CDR3 length: 13 residues. Written as DNA, the CDR3 is TGTGCCAGCAGCTTCGGGGCGCCCAGTGAGCAGTTCTTC. Protein sequence: CASSFGAPSEQFF.

There are many counts of this clonotype. The J gene is TRBJ1-2, the V gene TRBV6-5, with a weak D call TRBD1 (5 bases). Between the trimmed V and J ends, which lost 8 bases and 5 bases, there was a span of 21 bases. This CDR3 spans 15 amino acids. Per the germline V gene, CDR1 is MNHEY and CDR2 is SVGAGI. The CDR3 DNA follows: TGTGCCAGCCGACCCCTCCAACAGGTCCCGTATGGCTACACCTTC. Its protein product is CASRPLQQVPYGYTF.

This clonotype occurred many times. The junction does not match germline at one end; this may be a read error. J is TRBJ2-2 and V is TRBV4-2; TRBD2 aligns across 8 bases. Germline V gene sequence: CDR1 LGHNA, CDR2 YNFKEQ. This CDR3 is built from 17 residues. The chain's CDR3 is CASRQGSLAGNTGELFF. As DNA, the CDR3 is TGTGCCAGCAGACAAGGAAGCCTAGCGGGGAACACCGGGGAGCTGTTTTTT.

The chain links TRBV13 to TRBJ1-1, with 9 bases lining up with TRBD1. V was pared by 5 bases and J by 4 bases, with 8 bases of the junction left unmatched. The CDR3 runs 15 residues. Germline CDR1 is PRHDT and CDR2 is FYEKMQ (reference sequence). Here the CDR3 DNA reads TGTGCCAGCAGCCTGGACAGGGGATCGGGCACTGAAGCTTTCTTT. The encoded protein is CASSLDRGSGTEAFF.

There are many counts of this clonotype. The chain employs TRBV5-1 and TRBJ2-1; the D gene is possibly TRBD1 (5 bases). CDR1 and CDR2 from the germline V gene are SGHRS and YFSETQ. The CDR3 totals 14 residues. Trimming shortened V by 1 base and J by 5 bases, and 10 bases separated the two germline ends. The chain's CDR3 is CASSLYQGNNEQFF. The DNA of the CDR3 is TGCGCCAGCAGCTTGTATCAGGGCAACAATGAGCAGTTCTTC.

Concerning this clonotype: A read error may produce the germline difference seen at one junction end. This chain connects TRBV9 to TRBJ2-3; D is uncertain. The CDR3 contains 14 residues. The germline V gene encodes CDR1 SGDLS and CDR2 YYNGEE. The CDR3 loop reads CASCVPPEADTQYF. The CDR3 DNA sequence: TGTGCCAGCTGCGTACCCCCAGAGGCAGATACGCAGTATTTT.

The table lists this clonotype with many counts. The junction departs from germline at one end; a sequencing error may be responsible. The CDR3 loop is CAISVGAGGPVPFF. Here the CDR3 DNA reads TGTGCCATCAGTGTGGGAGCGGGGGGGCCGGTTCCTTTTTTC. This chain uses TRBV10-3 with TRBJ2-1, with 10 bases lining up with TRBD2. CDR1 is ENHRY and CDR2 is SYGVKD in the germline V gene. The CDR3 loop spans 14 amino acids.

This clonotype was detected ten times or more. The rearrangement joins TRBV6-5 to TRBJ2-2; no definite D call. The germline CDR1 and CDR2 sequences are MNHEY and SVGAGI. Trimming pared 5 bases from V and 0 bases from J, leaving 10 bases between. CDR3 size: 15 residues. CDR3 in DNA: TGTGCCAGCAGTATAGGGATTTCGAACACCGGGGAGCTGTTTTTT. Protein sequence: CASSIGISNTGELFF.

The sample holds a few counts of this clonotype. V gene TRBV7-2 combines with J gene TRBJ1-2; a possible D gene is TRBD1 (5 bases). The length of the CDR3 is 13 residues. With 2 bases removed from V and 2 bases from J, the gap between germline ends came to 6 bases. Germline CDR1 SGHTA, CDR2 FQGNSA. This CDR3 reads CASSLWGNYGYTF. DNA for the CDR3: TGTGCCAGCAGCTTATGGGGGAACTATGGCTACACCTTC.

This clonotype was seen repeatedly, ten times or more. This chain links TRBV7-3 with TRBJ2-3; TRBD2 agrees at 11 bases. Trimming at V came to 5 bases and at J to 0 bases, leaving 1 base not matched to a gene. The CDR3 has 15 amino acids. Germline values: CDR1 SGHTA, CDR2 FQGTGA. CDR3 loop: CASSRTSGSTDTQYF. The DNA of the CDR3 is TGTGCCAGCAGCAGGACTAGCGGGAGCACAGATACGCAGTATTTT.

This clonotype was seen repeatedly, ten times or more. V is TRBV5-5 and J is TRBJ2-7; tentatively, D is TRBD1 or TRBD2 (5 bases each). The CDR3 totals 17 residues. Trimming took off 3 bases at V and 3 bases at J, with 22 bases between the two ends. Germline loops: CDR1 SGHKS, CDR2 YYEKEE (reference sequence). Here the CDR3 DNA reads TGTGCCAGCAGCTGGGACCCCCGTCAGCTAAAATTCTACGAGCAGTACTTC. This sequence encodes CASSWDPRQLKFYEQYF.

This clonotype was found many times. The chain recombines TRBV5-1 with TRBJ2-3; 7 positions agree with TRBD2. V gave up 4 bases and J gave up 0 bases; unmatched junction bases: 8. CDR3 length: 16 amino acids. Germline assignment: CDR1 SGHRS and CDR2 YFSETQ. The DNA of the CDR3 is TGCGCCAGCAGCATAAGGACTAGTTCGAGCACAGATACGCAGTATTTT. Protein product: CASSIRTSSSTDTQYF.

This clonotype was recorded at least ten times. J is TRBJ2-1 and V is TRBV7-9, with 7 bases matching TRBD1. Germline lookup yields CDR1 SEHNR and CDR2 FQNEAQ (reference sequence). V gave up 1 base and J gave up 8 bases; unmatched junction bases: 2. The CDR3 is 13 amino acids. As DNA, the CDR3 is TGTGCCAGCAGCTTAGACAGGGGCGATGAGCAGTTCTTC. The encoded protein is CASSLDRGDEQFF.

This clonotype was detected many times. The CDR3 spells CSASPWTSGVDNEQFF. The CDR3 nucleotides are TGCAGTGCTAGTCCGTGGACTAGCGGGGTTGACAATGAGCAGTTCTTC. J is TRBJ2-1 and V is TRBV20-1, with 12 bases fitting TRBD2. This CDR3 has 16 amino acids. Trimming removed 3 bases from V and 5 bases from J; junction bases left unmatched: 8. Germline lookup yields CDR1 DFQATT and CDR2 SNEGSKA (reference sequence).

This clonotype was observed many times. The rearrangement joins TRBV20-1 to TRBJ1-1; TRBD1 matches 9 bases. The CDR3 consists of 14 residues. Germline CDR1 reads DFQATT; CDR2 reads SNEGSKA (reference sequence). Trimming removed 0 bases from V and 4 bases from J; junction bases left unmatched: 3. In DNA, the CDR3 is TGCAGTGCTAGAGAGACGACAGGGGGCACTGAAGCTTTCTTT. As protein: CSARETTGGTEAFF.

J is TRBJ2-3 and V is TRBV20-1, with D unresolved. Per germline, CDR1 DFQATT and CDR2 SNEGSKA (reference sequence). CDR3 length: 15 residues. Trimming stripped 0 bases from V and 1 base from J, with 11 bases between. In DNA form, the CDR3 reads TGCAGTGCTAGAGAGGCGACGGTCGGCACAGATACGCAGTATTTT. Encoded protein: CSAREATVGTDTQYF.

The genes are TRBV5-1 and TRBJ1-1; perhaps TRBD1 as D (5 bases). The CDR3 has 14 residues. V dropped 3 bases and J dropped 1 base, with 10 bases sitting between them. CDR1 is SGHRS and CDR2 is YFSETQ in the germline V gene. The CDR3 nucleotides are TGCGCCAGCAGCTCGGGACCGAGGAACACTGAAGCTTTCTTT. It codes for CASSSGPRNTEAFF.

This clonotype came up many times. This chain joins TRBV20-1 and TRBJ2-3, with 11 nucleotides matching TRBD2. V gave up 5 bases and J gave up 3 bases; unmatched junction bases: 4. The CDR3 length is 14 residues. Germline CDR1 reads DFQATT; CDR2 reads SNEGSKA (reference sequence). The CDR3 region is CSASLAGATDTQYF. The CDR3 DNA is TGCAGTGCTTCACTAGCGGGGGCAACAGATACGCAGTATTTT.

This clonotype was recorded many times. V usage is TRBV10-3 and J usage is TRBJ2-5; D may be TRBD2 (5 bases). The CDR3 covers 13 residues. The V end was cut by 6 bases, the J end by 3 bases, with 11 bases between. The germline gives CDR1 ENHRY, CDR2 SYGVKD. The DNA for the CDR3 is TGTGCCATCAGACCGGACGGGGAAGAGACCCAGTACTTC. Protein product: CAIRPDGEETQYF.

In its sample, this clonotype was seen many times. The V call is TRBV27, the J call TRBJ1-6, with unresolved D. CDR3 length equals 12 residues. Germline CDR1 is MNHEY and CDR2 is SMNVEV (reference sequence). Trimming left V 3 bases short and J 14 bases short, with 11 bases between. CDR3 bases: TGTGCCAGCAGTTTTGTTGGCGGGGCCCTCCACTTT. Translating gives CASSFVGGALHF.

This clonotype was found many times. The gene calls are TRBV12-3 or TRBV12-4 and TRBJ2-7; D is undetermined. Trimming removed 0 bases at V and 0 bases at J, with 3 bases between. CDR3 size: 13 residues. The CDR3 is CASSLATSYEQYF. In nucleotides, the CDR3 is TGTGCCAGCAGTTTAGCGACCTCCTACGAGCAGTACTTC.

This clonotype has a count of ten or more. The V gene is TRBV9, the J gene TRBJ2-3, with 8 bases identical to TRBD2. The germline CDR1 and CDR2 sequences are SGDLS and YYNGEE. The ends lost 2 bases at V and 7 bases at J; junction bases unmatched: 15. The CDR3 spans 17 residues. CDR3 in DNA: TGTGCCAGCAGCGTCTCAGCGGGGGACCGCACCCAAAATACGCAGTATTTT. As protein: CASSVSAGDRTQNTQYF.